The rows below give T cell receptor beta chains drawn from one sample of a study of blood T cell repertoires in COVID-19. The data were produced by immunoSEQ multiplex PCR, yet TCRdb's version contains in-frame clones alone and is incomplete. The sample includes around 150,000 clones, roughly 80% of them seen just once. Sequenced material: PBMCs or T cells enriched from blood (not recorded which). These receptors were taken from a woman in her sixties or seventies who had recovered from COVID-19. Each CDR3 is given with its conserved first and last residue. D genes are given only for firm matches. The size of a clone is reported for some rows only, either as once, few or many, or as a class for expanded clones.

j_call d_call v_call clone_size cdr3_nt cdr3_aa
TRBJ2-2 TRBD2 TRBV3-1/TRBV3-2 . TGTGCCAGCCAAAGGGGAGGGGCGAACACCGGGGAGCTGTTTTTT CASQRGGANTGELFF
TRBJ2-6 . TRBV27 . TGTGCCAGCAGTTTACAGGTCTCTGGGGCCAACGTCCTGACTTTC CASSLQVSGANVLTF
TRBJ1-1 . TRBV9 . TGTGCCAGCAGCGAGGAGGCGTTGAACACTGAAGCTTTCTTT CASSEEALNTEAFF
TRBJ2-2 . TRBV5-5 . TGTGCCAGCAGCCCCAGGGAAAACACCGGGGAGCTGTTTTTT CASSPRENTGELFF
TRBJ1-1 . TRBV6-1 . TGTGCCAGCAGTGAAATTTGGGGGGGGAAGACTGAAGCTTTCTTT CASSEIWGGKTEAFF
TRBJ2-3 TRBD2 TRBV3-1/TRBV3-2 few TGTGCCAGCAGCCAATCGACTAGCGGGGGGGATTCTTCGCAGTATTTT CASSQSTSGGDSSQYF
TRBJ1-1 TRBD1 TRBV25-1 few TGTGCCAGCAGTGCCTCGACAGGGTACACTGAAGCTTTCTTT CASSASTGYTEAFF
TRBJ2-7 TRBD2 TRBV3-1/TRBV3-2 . TGTGCCAGCAGCCTGACTAGCGGGGCACGCGAGCAGTACTTC CASSLTSGAREQYF
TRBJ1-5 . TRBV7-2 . TGTGCCAGCAGCTTATGGACAGCAAATCAGCCCCAGCATTTT CASSLWTANQPQHF
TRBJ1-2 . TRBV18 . TGTGCCAGCTCACCAGTTTCGGGAGGGACCAACTATGGCTACACCTTC CASSPVSGGTNYGYTF
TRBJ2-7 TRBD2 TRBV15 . TGTGCCACCAGCGGGACTAGCGGTTCCTACGAGCAGTACTTC CATSGTSGSYEQYF
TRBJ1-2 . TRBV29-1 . TGCAGCGTTGAAGCGAAGTCCAGAGGCTACACCTTC CSVEAKSRGYTF
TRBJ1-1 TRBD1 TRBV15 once TGTGCCACCAGCAGAGATGGACAGGGGGGTAGGGAAGCTTTCTTT CATSRDGQGGREAFF
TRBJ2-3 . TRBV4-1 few TGCGCCAGCAGCCAAGCGGCCGGGTATGATACGCAGTATTTT CASSQAAGYDTQYF
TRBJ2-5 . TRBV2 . TGTGCCAGCAGTGATCGAGGGGAGACCCAGTACTTC CASSDRGETQYF
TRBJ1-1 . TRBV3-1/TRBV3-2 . TGTGCCAGCAGCCAGGTCCTGTTGCCCCGGGACACTGAAGCTTTCTTT CASSQVLLPRDTEAFF
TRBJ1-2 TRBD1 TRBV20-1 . TGCAGTGCGAGTACAGGGGGTGAAGGCTACACCTTC CSASTGGEGYTF
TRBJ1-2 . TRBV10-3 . TGTGCCATCAGCCAGGGGACTAACTATGGCTACACCTTC CAISQGTNYGYTF
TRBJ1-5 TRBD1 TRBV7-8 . TGTGCCAGCAGCTTAATGGGACAGGGGTCTGGCAATCAGCCCCAGCATTTT CASSLMGQGSGNQPQHF
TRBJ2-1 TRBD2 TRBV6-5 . TGTGCCAGCACCCACGGGGGGAGCTACAATGAGCAGTTCTTC CASTHGGSYNEQFF
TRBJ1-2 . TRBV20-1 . TGCAGTGCTAGTAGACAGTCTTCCCACACCTTC CSASRQSSHTF
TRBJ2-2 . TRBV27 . TGTGCCAGCAGTTTATATCTGGAGACAGCGAACACCGGGGAGCTGTTTTTT CASSLYLETANTGELFF
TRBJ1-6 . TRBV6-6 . TGTGCCAGCAGTTCTTTCTTGGAGAATTCACCCCTCCACTTT CASSSFLENSPLHF
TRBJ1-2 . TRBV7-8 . TGTGCCAGCAGCTTTGACAGGAACTATGGCTACACCTTC CASSFDRNYGYTF
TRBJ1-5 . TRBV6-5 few TGTGCCAGCAGATTTAACAGGGCTAACCAGCCCCAGCATTTT CASRFNRANQPQHF
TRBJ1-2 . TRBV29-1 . TGCAGCGTCGTTCGTCCTAACTATGGCTACACCTTC CSVVRPNYGYTF
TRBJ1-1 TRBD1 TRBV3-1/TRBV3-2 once TGTGCCACCAGGGGGGGGACTGAAGCTTTCTTT CATRGGTEAFF
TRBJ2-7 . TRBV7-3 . TGTGCCAGCAACGATAAGGGGGCCCCCACCGGGACTAGATCCTACGAGCAGTACTTC CASNDKGAPTGTRSYEQYF
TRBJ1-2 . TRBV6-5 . TGTGCCAGCAGTTTGACGCGGGAGGCTGGCTACACCTTC CASSLTREAGYTF
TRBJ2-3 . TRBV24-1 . TGTGCCACCAGTGTTGGGACCGGGGGGCAGTATTTT CATSVGTGGQYF
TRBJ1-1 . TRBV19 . TGTGCCAGTAGTATCCCAGACAGAAAAGTTGAAGCTTTCTTT CASSIPDRKVEAFF
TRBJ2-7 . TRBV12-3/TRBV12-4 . TGTGCCAGCAGTACCCAGGGTTACGAGCAGTACTTC CASSTQGYEQYF
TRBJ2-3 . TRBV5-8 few TGTGCCAGCAGCTCTGGCAGGGCAGCAGATACGCAGTATTTT CASSSGRAADTQYF
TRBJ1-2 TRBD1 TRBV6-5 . TGTGCCAGCAGTTCCCGGGGACAGGGGACTGGCTACACCTTC CASSSRGQGTGYTF
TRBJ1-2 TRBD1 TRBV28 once TGTGCCAGCAGTGTATCGACAGGGGGCTTCTATGGCTACACCTTC CASSVSTGGFYGYTF
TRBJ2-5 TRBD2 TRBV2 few TGTGCCAGCAGTGAACTAGCGGGGGACCAAGAGACCCAGTACTTC CASSELAGDQETQYF
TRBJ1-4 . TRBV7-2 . TGTGCCAGCAGCCTAATTGGGAGACAGGCAACTAATGAAAAACTGTTTTTT CASSLIGRQATNEKLFF
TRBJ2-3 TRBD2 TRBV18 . TGTGCCAGCTCACCTGAGCGGGGGGGAACGCAGTATTTT CASSPERGGTQYF
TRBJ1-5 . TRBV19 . TGTGCCAGTATCCCAGGGTACAGCAATCAGCCCCAGCATTTT CASIPGYSNQPQHF
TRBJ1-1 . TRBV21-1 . TGTGCCAGCAGCCCTCGCTATGGTGGGGGGACCACTGAAGCTTTCTTT CASSPRYGGGTTEAFF
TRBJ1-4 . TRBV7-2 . TGTGCCAGCAGCTTAGACAGGGTAAATGAAAAACTGTTTTTT CASSLDRVNEKLFF
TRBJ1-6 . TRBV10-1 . TGCGCCAGCAGTGGGTCCTTGAATTCACCCCTCCACTTT CASSGSLNSPLHF
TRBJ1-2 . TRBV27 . TGTGCCAGCAGTCCCTGGTGGGGCGACCGGCAGGATGGCTACACCTTC CASSPWWGDRQDGYTF
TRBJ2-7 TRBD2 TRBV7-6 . TGTGCCAGCAGCGGACTAGCGGGGGGCGTTTACGAGCAGTACTTC CASSGLAGGVYEQYF
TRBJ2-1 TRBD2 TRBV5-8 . TGTGCCAGCAGCTTGGAGCGGGGGGGCCGCAATGAGCAGTTCTTC CASSLERGGRNEQFF
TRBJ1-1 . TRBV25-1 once TGTGCCAGCAGTGATAGTCTCCCCTCACTTGGAGCTTTCTTT CASSDSLPSLGAFF
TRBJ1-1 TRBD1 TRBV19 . TGTGCCAGTAGTATCCAGGGGGCCACTGAAGCTTTCTTT CASSIQGATEAFF
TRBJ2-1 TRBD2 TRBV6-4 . TGTGCCAGCAGTGACTCGAGTCGGGCTAGCGGGGGGTCTACACACTCCTACAATGAGCAGTTCTTC CASSDSSRASGGSTHSYNEQFF
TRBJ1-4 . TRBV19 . TGTGCCAGCTCCAGGGGTAATGAAAAACTGTTTTTT CASSRGNEKLFF